A single sample gave rise to the 30 T cell receptor beta chains below, sequenced in a study of regulatory T cells in long-lasting Graves disease. Documented time point: newly diagnosed GD, antithyroid drugs for less than 3 months. PBMCs were the source of the RNA used for TCR sequencing. TCR beta libraries were built with iRepertoire HTBI primers and Arm-PCR of CDR3 regions. MiXCR was run by TCRdb on the multiplex PCR reads, yielding one entry per CDR3 protein. Of some 400,000 distinct CDR3 sequences listed, 14% to 15% were seen once; the top ten hold roughly 17%. The data also belong to a second study, concerning T cells in Graves' hyperthyroidism and ophthalmopathy.

The specimen was peripheral blood mononuclear cells (PBMCs), collected at new diagnosis, from a patient treated with antithyroid drugs. The receptors here all came from a woman in her 30s with Graves disease.

Details on this clonotype: A much larger clone is a single base away; this may be a read error. CDR3 sequence reads: CASSPPTGWSYEQYF. CDR3 coding DNA: TGTGCCAGCAGCCCACCGACAGGGTGGTCTTACGAGCAGTACTTC. The V gene is TRBV3-1, the J gene TRBJ2-3; TRBD1 aligns across 7 bases. The DNA end is a closer match to TRBJ2-7, so the J assignment may be wrong. The CDR3 sequence is 15 residues long. Germline V gene data show CDR1 as LGHDT and CDR2 as YNNKEL (reference sequence).

This clonotype appeared many times. This chain uses TRBV3-1 with TRBJ2-7, with 8 nucleotides matching TRBD2. J was trimmed by 12 bases and V by 0 bases; bases with no gene match: 10. The CDR3 has 14 amino acids. Germline values: CDR1 LGHDT, CDR2 YNNKEL (reference sequence). CDR3 bases: TGTGCCAGCAGCCAAGATAGTCCGGGAGGGCCACGGTACTTC. This translates into CASSQDSPGGPRYF.

This clonotype was seen many times. The chain has TRBV24-1 and TRBJ1-5; TRBD1 agrees at 7 bases. The germline gives CDR1 KGHDR, CDR2 SFDVKD. J lost 5 bases, V lost 4 bases, and 7 bases had no gene match. The CDR3 length is 15 residues. The DNA of the CDR3 is TGTGCCACCAGTGACAAAGGGACAGTGGATCAGCCCCAGCATTTT. The encoded protein is CATSDKGTVDQPQHF.

In regard to this clonotype: A much larger clone is a single base away; this may be a read error. The CDR3 nucleotides are TGTGCCAGCAGCGCGACCCGGGAGGATTTCTACAATGAGCAGTTCTTC. It yields the protein CASSATREDFYNEQFF. J is TRBJ2-1 and V is TRBV6-4; 7 bases fit TRBD2. From germline, CDR1 is MRHNA and CDR2 SNTAGT. CDR3 length: 16 residues. Losses at the gene ends were 6 bases for V and 3 bases for J; bases not matched to a gene: 11.

This clonotype has just a few counts. The chain joins TRBV19 to TRBJ2-1, with 8 bases lining up with TRBD1. The CDR3 is made up of 12 amino acids. Germline trimming cut 5 bases from V and 8 bases from J; bases unmatched to any gene: 2. Germline CDR1 LNHDA, CDR2 SQIVND (reference sequence). This CDR3 reads CASSGQGYEQFF. The CDR3 DNA follows: TGTGCCAGTAGTGGACAGGGATATGAGCAGTTCTTC. Looking up the rest from reference TRBV19 and TRBJ2-1 gives the full variable domain: DGGITQSPKYLFRKEGQNVTLSCEQNLNHDAMYWYRQDPGQGLRLIYYSQIVNDFQKGDIAEGYSVSREKKESFPLTVTSAQKNPTAFYLCASSGQGYEQFFGPGTRLTVL.

Comment on this clonotype: One junction end disagrees with the germline gene, perhaps due to a read error. The CDR3 DNA sequence: TGTTCCAGCAGGGCGGGAGGGTACTACAATGAGCAGTTCTTC. Translation: CSSRAGGYYNEQFF. The chain has TRBV12-3 or TRBV12-4 and TRBJ2-1; 9 bases line up with TRBD2. This CDR3 has 14 residues.

This clonotype was picked up many times. This rearrangement joins TRBV7-9 to TRBJ2-1; 9 bases fit TRBD2. This CDR3 spans 16 amino acids. CDR1 and CDR2 from the germline V gene are SEHNR and FQNEAQ (reference sequence). With V trimmed by 5 bases and J by 6 bases, 11 bases remained unmatched. The CDR3: CASSPRLGTSSNEQFF. CDR3 in DNA: TGTGCCAGCAGCCCCCGTTTAGGGACTAGCAGCAATGAGCAGTTCTTC.

This clonotype was counted ten times or more. The J gene is TRBJ1-1, the V gene TRBV3-1; 9 nucleotides match TRBD1. The CDR3 consists of 14 residues. Germline values: CDR1 LGHDT, CDR2 YNNKEL (reference sequence). V gave up 0 bases and J gave up 6 bases; unmatched junction bases: 2. Here the CDR3 DNA reads TGTGCCAGCAGCCAAGAGACAGGGGGTCCTGAAGCTTTCTTT. Residues: CASSQETGGPEAFF.

In this sample, this clonotype turned up many times. The chain couples TRBV7-2 to TRBJ2-1; D is uncertain. CDR1 is SGHTA, CDR2 FQGNSA, per germline. The length of the CDR3 is 13 residues. Trimming shortened V by 3 bases and J by 5 bases, and 8 bases separated the two germline ends. The CDR3 DNA reads TGTGCCAGCAGCTTTTCTCTGGACAATGAGCAGTTCTTC. Translation: CASSFSLDNEQFF.

This clonotype was detected many times. This chain joins TRBV20-1 and TRBJ2-5, with TRBD2 identical over 8 bases. Germline V CDR1 and CDR2: DFQATT, SNEGSKA (reference sequence). The CDR3 totals 14 residues. Trimming at V came to 5 bases and at J to 5 bases, leaving 10 bases not matched to a gene. CDR3 residues: CSASYGRGLETQYF. For the CDR3, the DNA is TGCAGTGCTTCGTACGGGAGGGGCCTGGAGACCCAGTACTTC.

The chain couples TRBV19 to TRBJ2-7; 10 positions match TRBD2. V lost 10 bases and J lost 2; bases outside the gene matches: 8. CDR3 length equals 14 residues. Per the germline V gene, CDR1 is LNHDA and CDR2 is SQIVND (reference sequence). This CDR3 reads CATARLAGPYEQYF. CDR3 coding DNA: TGTGCCACCGCTCGACTAGCGGGCCCCTACGAGCAGTACTTC.

This clonotype has just a few counts. The chain employs TRBV7-2 and TRBJ2-4; TRBD1 or TRBD2 may be the D gene (7 bases each). This CDR3 region has 11 residues. Trimming shortened V by 5 bases and J by 11 bases, and 10 bases separated the two germline ends. CDR1 is SGHTA and CDR2 is FQGNSA in the germline V gene. In DNA form, the CDR3 reads TGTGCCAGCAGCCAGGGGGGGTTTCAGTACTTC. Translating gives CASSQGGFQYF.

The J gene is TRBJ2-5, the V gene TRBV10-3, with D perhaps assigned TRBD1 or TRBD2 (5 bases each). Trimming took 0 bases from V and 9 from J, leaving 14 bases between them. Germline loops: CDR1 ENHRY, CDR2 SYGVKD. CDR3 length: 14 residues. CDR3 region: CAISESISPGPQYF. The CDR3 DNA follows: TGTGCCATCAGTGAGTCGATCTCTCCGGGGCCCCAGTACTTC.

This clonotype has a count of ten or more. The V gene is TRBV3-1, the J gene TRBJ2-7; possibly TRBD2 for D (5 bases). The germline gives CDR1 LGHDT, CDR2 YNNKEL (reference sequence). V lost 5 bases, J lost 5 bases, and 13 bases lay in between. The CDR3 consists of 13 residues. In DNA, the CDR3 is TGTGCCAGCAGCAATCGCGGGTCAGACGAGCAGTACTTC. Residues: CASSNRGSDEQYF.

This clonotype has a count of ten or more. The rearrangement uses TRBV7-8 and TRBJ1-1, with D unclear. The V end lost 2 bases, the J end lost 7 bases, and 8 bases lay between the germline ends. Germline V gives CDR1 SGHVS, CDR2 FQNEAQ. The CDR3 is 12 residues long. CDR3 in amino acids: CASSLFGNEAFF. The DNA for the CDR3 is TGTGCCAGCAGCTTATTCGGCAATGAAGCTTTCTTT.

This clonotype has a handful of counts. V is TRBV28 and J is TRBJ2-5; 7 bases are a match to TRBD1. Losses at the gene ends were 11 bases for V and 5 bases for J; bases not matched to a gene: 5. Germline V gene lookup returns CDR1 MDHEN and CDR2 SYDVKM. The CDR3 contains 11 residues. In nucleotides, the CDR3 is TGTGCCGTTCCCAGGGGGGAGACCCAGTACTTC. Translated: CAVPRGETQYF.

V gene TRBV7-3 combines with J gene TRBJ2-6, with D perhaps TRBD1 (6 bases). This CDR3 region has 15 residues. Germline V CDR1 and CDR2: SGHTA, FQGTGA. Trimming left V 5 bases short and J 3 bases short, with 11 bases between. This CDR3 reads CASSRTGYGANVLTF. The CDR3 DNA is TGTGCCAGCAGCCGAACAGGGTATGGGGCCAACGTCCTGACTTTC.

This clonotype was picked up many times. V and J are TRBV11-2 and TRBJ2-7; weak D call: TRBD1 (6 bases). The CDR3 has 14 residues. Germline-derived CDR1 and CDR2 are SGHAT and FQNNGV. Trimming removed 5 bases from V and 4 bases from J, with 15 bases in between. CDR3 protein: CASSTYRGQYEQYF. In DNA form, the CDR3 reads TGTGCCAGCAGCACCTACCGAGGACAGTACGAGCAGTACTTC.

This clonotype was seen ten or more times. The rearrangement uses TRBV3-1 and TRBJ1-2; no clear D. Germline V gene sequence: CDR1 LGHDT, CDR2 YNNKEL (reference sequence). The CDR3 contains 15 residues. Trimming cost V 1 base and J 2 bases, with 11 bases left between them. The DNA of the CDR3 is TGTGCCAGCAGCCAAGCAGTGAACGGAAACTATGGCTACACCTTC. This sequence encodes CASSQAVNGNYGYTF.

This clonotype was seen at least ten times. The V call is TRBV7-3, the J call TRBJ2-5; possible D gene TRBD2, 6 bases. This CDR3 contains 13 residues. The V and J ends lost 6 bases and 5 bases respectively, with 13 bases between them. The germline CDR1 and CDR2 sequences are SGHTA and FQGTGA. CDR3 sequence reads: CASSLSAGETQYF. The CDR3 DNA is TGTGCCAGCAGTTTATCGGCGGGGGAGACCCAGTACTTC.

This clonotype was detected only a few times. The chain links TRBV4-1 to TRBJ1-2; D possibly corresponds to TRBD1 (5 bases). The germline V gene encodes CDR1 MGHRA and CDR2 YSYEKL. Trimming left V 3 bases short and J 4 bases short, with 21 bases between. The CDR3 length is 17 residues. CDR3 coding DNA: TGCGCCAGCAGCCACCTCGGGACGGACCTTGTCCTCTATGGCTACACCTTC. It yields the protein CASSHLGTDLVLYGYTF.

This clonotype has ten or more counts. This rearrangement joins TRBV11-2 to TRBJ2-7; 9 bases map to TRBD2. The CDR3 spans 17 residues. Per germline, CDR1 SGHAT and CDR2 FQNNGV. J gave up 4 bases and V 6 bases, and 16 bases lay outside the gene matches. The CDR3 nucleotides are TGTGCCAGCAGTTCTTCACTTAGCGGGAGTTTTTGGTACGAGCAGTACTTC. Protein sequence: CASSSSLSGSFWYEQYF.

In its sample, this clonotype was seen many times. V usage is TRBV10-3 and J usage is TRBJ2-5, with D perhaps matching TRBD2 (5 bases). Trimming removed 8 bases at V and 5 bases at J, with 15 bases between. The CDR3 length is 13 residues. Germline V lookup: CDR1 ENHRY, CDR2 SYGVKD. CDR3 amino acids: CAIDAGPGETQYF. The CDR3 nucleotides read TGTGCCATCGATGCGGGTCCCGGGGAGACCCAGTACTTC.

The rearrangement uses TRBV6-9 and TRBJ2-1, with D unclear. This CDR3 spans 16 amino acids. With 3 bases removed from V and 5 bases from J, the gap between germline ends came to 17 bases. The germline V gene encodes CDR1 MNHGY and CDR2 SVAAGI. CDR3 DNA sequence: TGTGCCAGCAGTTACTCAAGGAGTTTTGCGGACAATGAGCAGTTCTTC. Encoded protein: CASSYSRSFADNEQFF.

This clonotype was counted many times. The rearrangement links TRBV6-1 to TRBJ1-5; 12 bases are shared with TRBD1. V was clipped by 6 bases and J by 2 bases; unmatched bases: 8. Germline V gives CDR1 MNHNS, CDR2 SASEGT. This CDR3 spans 17 amino acids. CDR3 nucleotide sequence: TGTGCCAGCAGACCGGGACAGGGGGCAGGAGGCAATCAGCCCCAGCATTTT. This encodes CASRPGQGAGGNQPQHF.

The chain recombines TRBV12-3 or TRBV12-4 with TRBJ2-2, with 8 bases aligning to TRBD1. Losses at the gene ends were 5 bases for V and 4 bases for J; bases not matched to a gene: 9. This CDR3 spans 16 amino acids. The CDR3 region is CASSPWTGFSTGELFF. For the CDR3, the DNA is TGTGCCAGCAGTCCTTGGACAGGGTTTTCCACCGGGGAGCTGTTTTTT.

This chain uses TRBV3-1 with TRBJ1-1; TRBD1 aligns across 10 bases. Per the germline V gene, CDR1 is LGHDT and CDR2 is YNNKEL (reference sequence). The junction had 8 bases not matched to a gene; V was cut back by 1 base and J by 3 bases. This CDR3 spans 17 amino acids. The CDR3: CASSQARTGGSDTEAFF. As DNA, the CDR3 is TGTGCCAGCAGCCAAGCTAGGACAGGGGGAAGTGACACTGAAGCTTTCTTT. Looking up the rest from reference TRBV3-1 and TRBJ1-1 gives the full variable domain: DTAVSQTPKYLVTQMGNDKSIKCEQNLGHDTMYWYKQDSKKFLKIMFSYNNKELIINETVPNRFSPKSPDKAHLNLHINSLELGDSAVYFCASSQARTGGSDTEAFFGQGTRLTVV.

The rearrangement uses TRBV27 and TRBJ2-2; D remains unclear. V lost 5 bases to trimming and J lost 8 bases, with 12 bases between them. Germline CDR1 and CDR2: MNHEY and SMNVEV (reference sequence). This CDR3 has 13 amino acids. Here the CDR3 DNA reads TGTGCCAGCAGTCCTTCCATTTCTGGGGAGCTGTTTTTT. It encodes CASSPSISGELFF.

This clonotype was counted between two and nine times. The chain recombines TRBV15 with TRBJ1-1; maybe TRBD1 (5 bases). The CDR3 is 15 amino acids. Trimming left V 0 bases short and J 1 base short, with 9 bases between. Germline V gene sequence: CDR1 LNHNV, CDR2 YYDKDF (reference sequence). CDR3 in DNA: TGTGCCACCAGCAGAGACTGGGGGGGGAACACTGAAGCTTTCTTT. Its translation: CATSRDWGGNTEAFF. Full variable domain (missing parts from reference TRBV15 and TRBJ1-1): DAMVIQNPRYQVTQFGKPVTLSCSQTLNHNVMYWYQQKSSQAPKLLFHYYDKDFNNEADTPDNFQSRRPNTSFCFLDIRSPGLGDTAMYLCATSRDWGGNTEAFFGQGTRLTVV.

This clonotype was seen many times. The rearrangement joins TRBV3-1 to TRBJ2-7; D may correspond to TRBD1 or TRBD2 (5 bases each). Germline V gene sequence: CDR1 LGHDT, CDR2 YNNKEL (reference sequence). The CDR3 has 16 amino acids. Trimming removed 1 base at V and 5 bases at J, with 18 bases between. Here the CDR3 reads CASSQVGATRRHEQYF. The DNA for the CDR3 is TGTGCCAGCAGCCAAGTCGGGGCGACCCGGCGCCACGAGCAGTACTTC.